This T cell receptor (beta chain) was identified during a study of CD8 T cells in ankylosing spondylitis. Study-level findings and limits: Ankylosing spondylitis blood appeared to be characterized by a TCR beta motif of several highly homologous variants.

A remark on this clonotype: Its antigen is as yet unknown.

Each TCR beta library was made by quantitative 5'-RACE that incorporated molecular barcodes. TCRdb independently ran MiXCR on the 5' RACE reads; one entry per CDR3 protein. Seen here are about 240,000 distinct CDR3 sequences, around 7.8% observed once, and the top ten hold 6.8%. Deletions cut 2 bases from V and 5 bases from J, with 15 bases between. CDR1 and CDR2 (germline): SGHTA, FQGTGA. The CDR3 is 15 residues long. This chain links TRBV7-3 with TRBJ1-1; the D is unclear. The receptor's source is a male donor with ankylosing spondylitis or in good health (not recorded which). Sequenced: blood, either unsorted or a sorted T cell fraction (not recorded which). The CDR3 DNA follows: TGTGCCAGCAGCTTACAACCGGGAATGAGGACTGAAGCTTTCTTT. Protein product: CASSLQPGMRTEAFF.